Following are 22 T cell receptor beta chains from one sample sequenced in a study of spatial heterogeneity in lung cancer. Regarding the study as a whole: It was found that expanded intratumoral alpha and beta TCR counts tracked tumor mutation counts.

Specified time point: sample taken at primary tumor resection. From the 5' RACE reads, TCRdb called clonotypes with MiXCR, one entry per CDR3 protein. The sample includes 10,000 or so distinct CDR3 sequences, around 12% of them seen just once. The antigens these receptors bind are not known. This material consisted of lung tumor tissue, taken at surgery. These TCRs come from a male donor with early-stage non-small cell lung cancer.

With regard to this clonotype: The size of this beta chain means little, since it is a stray read in a library made for alpha chains. This chain links TRBV5-1 with TRBJ1-1; D unclear. The germline CDR1 and CDR2 sequences are SGHRS and YFSETQ. The CDR3 covers 13 residues. Between the trimmed V and J ends, which lost 1 base and 0 bases, there was a span of 4 bases. The CDR3 region has the DNA TGCGCCAGCAGCTTGTTCATGAACACTGAAGCTTTCTTT. This sequence encodes CASSLFMNTEAFF.

By sample share, this clonotype is medium-sized (0.01 to 0.1%). Because the library targeted alpha chains, this beta chain is an off-target read whose size means little. The chain employs TRBV6-6 and TRBJ2-5; 8 bases fit TRBD2. The CDR3 runs 17 residues. V gave up 4 bases and J gave up 2 bases; unmatched junction bases: 12. The germline CDR1 and CDR2 sequences are MNHNY and SVGAGI (reference sequence). CDR3 loop: CASSSGGAGAQQETQYF. CDR3 bases: TGTGCCAGCAGTTCCGGAGGAGCGGGAGCGCAGCAAGAGACCCAGTACTTC.

This clonotype was observed at least ten times. Little can be read into the size of this beta chain, an off-target read in a library designed for alpha chains. The genes are TRBV12-3 or TRBV12-4 and TRBJ2-4; 7 bases match TRBD2. This CDR3 is 20 amino acids long. After removal of 3 bases from V and 1 base from J, the junction contained 18 bases not matched to a gene. CDR3 in DNA: TGTGCCAGCAGTTTTGGCGTGGGGGGAGGGAGGATTGGCGCCAAAAACATTCAGTACTTC. As protein: CASSFGVGGGRIGAKNIQYF.

This clonotype showed up many times. The library was designed around alpha chains, so this beta chain is a stray read whose abundance carries little weight. V usage is TRBV27 and J usage is TRBJ1-1, with 7 bases identical to TRBD1. Trimming at V came to 5 bases and at J to 1 base, leaving 4 bases not matched to a gene. Germline V CDR1 and CDR2: MNHEY, SMNVEV (reference sequence). The CDR3 is 14 amino acids. This CDR3 is CASSPGQENTEAFF. CDR3 coding DNA: TGTGCCAGCAGTCCCGGACAGGAGAACACTGAAGCTTTCTTT.

In its sample, this clonotype is medium-sized. Being off target in a library aimed at alpha chains, this beta chain has a size of little meaning. The genes are TRBV4-2 and TRBJ2-5; TRBD1 agrees at 7 bases. Trimming took 2 bases from V and 3 from J; bases not matched to a gene: 18. CDR1 is LGHNA, CDR2 YNFKEQ, per germline. The CDR3 consists of 19 residues. DNA of the CDR3: TGTGCCAGCAGCCAATTGGAGAGGGGGCGCGGACAAGACGAAGAGACCCAGTACTTC. Its translation: CASSQLERGRGQDEETQYF.

This clonotype was counted at least ten times. This beta chain is off target for a library built for alpha chains, so its abundance means little. This chain joins TRBV28 and TRBJ1-1, with TRBD1 matching 9 bases. This CDR3 has 15 amino acids. From germline, CDR1 is MDHEN and CDR2 SYDVKM. Trimming cost V 4 bases and J 7 bases; bases outside gene matches: 10. The CDR3: CASSSWGQGAGEAFF. The CDR3 DNA reads as TGTGCCAGCAGTTCCTGGGGACAGGGAGCGGGTGAAGCTTTCTTT.

This clonotype is categorized as medium-sized. Since the library was made to target alpha chains, this beta chain is a stray read and its abundance is not meaningful. V and J are TRBV5-1 and TRBJ2-1, with 8 bases that match TRBD2. The V and J ends lost 3 bases and 6 bases, in that order; junction bases with no gene match: 8. The CDR3 has 15 residues. The germline V gene has CDR1 SGHRS and CDR2 YFSETQ. The CDR3 DNA follows: TGCGCCAGCAGCTCAGTCCCGGGACTAGGCAATGAGCAGTTCTTC. Translating gives CASSSVPGLGNEQFF. The complete variable domain, with remaining parts taken from reference TRBV5-1 and TRBJ2-1, reads KAGVTQTPRYLIKTRGQQVTLSCSPISGHRSVSWYQQTPGQGLQFLFEYFSETQRNKGNFPGRFSGRQFSNSRSEMNVSTLELGDSALYLCASSSVPGLGNEQFFGPGTRLTVL.

This clonotype was detected many times. For a library built for alpha chains, this beta chain is a stray read; little rests on its size. This chain links TRBV7-9 with TRBJ1-1; 9 positions match TRBD1. The CDR3 totals 14 residues. Germline V gene lookup returns CDR1 SEHNR and CDR2 FQNEAQ (reference sequence). Trimming cost V 6 bases and J 4 bases; bases outside gene matches: 6. CDR3 nucleotide sequence: TGTGCCAGCAGTCCACAGGGGGCAGGCACTGAAGCTTTCTTT. As protein: CASSPQGAGTEAFF.

This clonotype was recorded at least ten times. An end of the junction does not agree with germline; a read error may underlie this. This beta chain appears as a stray read in a library generated for alpha chains; its size is not informative. The chain uses TRBV7-2 and TRBJ2-3; TRBD2 matches 10 bases. Germline CDR1 reads SGHTA; CDR2 reads FQGNSA. The CDR3 is 15 residues long. The CDR3 loop reads CASSLAGVPVDTQYF. In DNA form, the CDR3 reads TGTGCCAGCAGCCTAGCGGGAGTCCCCGTCGATACGCAGTATTTT.

The sample holds many counts of this clonotype. This beta chain lies outside the target of a library built for alpha chains; its clone size means little. The chain has TRBV24-1 and TRBJ2-2; 8 positions match TRBD1. The V gene end was trimmed by 9 bases and the J gene end by 4 bases; junction bases not matched to a gene: 6. This CDR3 has 14 amino acids. Germline V gene data show CDR1 as KGHDR and CDR2 as SFDVKD. In DNA form, the CDR3 reads TGTGCCACCGGAGAAACAGGGGGCACCGGGGAGCTGTTTTTT. As protein: CATGETGGTGELFF.

This clonotype has a count of ten or more. This beta chain slipped into a library made for alpha chains as a stray read, so its size is not meaningful. V and J are TRBV20-1 and TRBJ2-5; 9 bases fit TRBD2. The V gene end was trimmed by 0 bases and the J gene end by 0 bases; junction bases not matched to a gene: 14. This CDR3 is 19 amino acids long. The germline gives CDR1 DFQATT, CDR2 SNEGSKA (reference sequence). CDR3 amino acids: CSARDAGLAGRLYQETQYF. The CDR3 nucleotides read TGCAGTGCTAGAGACGCGGGGCTAGCGGGACGGCTGTACCAAGAGACCCAGTACTTC.

This clonotype has more than one count but fewer than ten. As an off-target read in a library built for alpha chains, this beta chain has a frequency of little significance. CDR3 region: CASSYSATIYSNQPQHF. The CDR3 nucleotides are TGTGCCAGCAGTTACTCTGCCACAATATATAGCAATCAGCCCCAGCATTTT. This rearrangement joins TRBV6-2 or TRBV6-3 to TRBJ1-5; D is unresolved. CDR3 length: 17 amino acids. Germline loops: CDR1 MNHEY, CDR2 SVGEGT. V was cut by 0 bases and J by 0 bases, with 12 bases left in between.

This clonotype was detected many times. This beta chain lies outside the target of a library built for alpha chains; its clone size means little. The rearrangement joins TRBV12-3 or TRBV12-4 to TRBJ1-1; D perhaps matches TRBD1 (5 bases). The V end lost 3 bases, the J end lost 2 bases, and 10 bases lay between the germline ends. CDR3 length: 14 amino acids. The CDR3 nucleotides are TGTGCCAGCAGTTTCCAGGGTTCTAACACTGAAGCTTTCTTT. Translating it yields CASSFQGSNTEAFF.

There are many counts of this clonotype. Being off target in a library aimed at alpha chains, this beta chain has a size of little meaning. The chain joins TRBV14 to TRBJ1-2, with TRBD1 as a possible D gene (6 bases). Germline V CDR1 and CDR2: SGHDN, FVKESK. Deletions cut 4 bases from V and 4 bases from J, with 10 bases between. The CDR3 totals 13 residues. The CDR3 region is CASSPGGAYGYTF. The CDR3 region has the DNA TGTGCCAGCAGCCCGGGGGGCGCCTATGGCTACACCTTC.

This clonotype showed up many times. This beta chain came through as a stray read in a library set up for alpha chains, and its size says little. The genes are TRBV2 and TRBJ2-1; D is perhaps TRBD2 (6 bases). Between the trimmed V and J ends, which lost 8 bases and 0 bases, there was a span of 17 bases. This CDR3 is built from 16 residues. From germline, CDR1 is SNHLY and CDR2 FYNNEI. DNA of the CDR3: TGTGCCAGCTCCGATACACGGGGGAGCTCCTACAATGAGCAGTTCTTC. Its protein product is CASSDTRGSSYNEQFF.

This clonotype showed up many times. This beta chain turned up in a library designed for alpha chains; as an off-target read, its abundance says little. This sequence joins TRBV6-6 and TRBJ2-7; TRBD1 aligns across 11 bases. V lost 2 bases, J lost 3 bases, and 6 bases stayed unmatched. From germline, CDR1 is MNHNY and CDR2 SVGAGI (reference sequence). The CDR3 is 16 residues long. CDR3 sequence: CASSYPSGTGGYEQYF. The DNA of the CDR3 is TGTGCCAGCAGTTACCCCTCCGGGACAGGGGGCTACGAGCAGTACTTC.

This clonotype was recorded at least ten times. A library prepared for alpha chains yielded this beta chain as an off-target read; its size is of little meaning. The chain employs TRBV12-3 or TRBV12-4 and TRBJ1-5; 9 bases are a match to TRBD1. With 4 bases clipped from V and 6 bases from J, the junction kept 7 bases outside the gene matches. The CDR3 runs 15 residues. In DNA form, the CDR3 reads TGTGCCAGCAGTTGGGGACAGGGAGGAAGTCAGCCCCAGCATTTT. The encoded protein is CASSWGQGGSQPQHF.

This clonotype was counted many times. Because the library targeted alpha chains, this beta chain is an off-target read whose size means little. V gene TRBV2 combines with J gene TRBJ1-5; no firm D call. Trimming shortened V by 4 bases and J by 7 bases, and 5 bases separated the two germline ends. Germline CDR1 reads SNHLY; CDR2 reads FYNNEI. The CDR3 length is 11 residues. The CDR3 DNA reads TGTGCCAGCAGTGTGGGACAGCCCCAGCATTTT. Translation gives CASSVGQPQHF.

This clonotype was detected ten times or more. This beta chain is an unintended read in a library built for alpha chains; its size means little. J is TRBJ2-2 and V is TRBV6-4, with D unclear. The V and J ends lost 3 bases and 1 base respectively, with 6 bases between them. Per germline, CDR1 MRHNA and CDR2 SNTAGT. CDR3 length: 14 residues. CDR3 in DNA: TGTGCCAGCAGTGAGACTCGGAACACCGGGGAGCTGTTTTTT. Amino acids: CASSETRNTGELFF.

This clonotype is termed medium-sized. This beta chain was picked up by a library intended for alpha chains and is off target, so its count carries little meaning. The V and J genes are TRBV13 and TRBJ2-7, with 9 bases matching TRBD1. Germline V gene sequence: CDR1 PRHDT, CDR2 FYEKMQ (reference sequence). CDR3 length equals 14 residues. J gave up 5 bases and V 6 bases, and 8 bases lay outside the gene matches. CDR3 bases: TGTGCCAGCAGACTGGGGACAGGGTACGACGAGCAGTACTTC. It codes for CASRLGTGYDEQYF.

About this clonotype: Because the library targeted alpha chains, this beta chain is an off-target read whose size means little. The chain is built from TRBV28 and TRBJ1-2, with D maybe TRBD1 (5 bases). V lost 5 bases to trimming and J lost 8 bases, with 12 bases between them. The CDR3 spans 12 residues. Germline CDR1 MDHEN, CDR2 SYDVKM. The CDR3: CASSQKGVGYTF. CDR3 nucleotides: TGTGCCAGCAGTCAAAAAGGGGTCGGCTACACCTTC.

This clonotype was seen a handful of times. This beta chain represents an off-target read in a library built for alpha chains; its size is of limited meaning. This CDR3 reads CASSFGTGFRATEAFF. DNA of the CDR3: TGTGCCAGCAGCTTCGGGACAGGGTTCCGGGCCACTGAAGCTTTCTTT. V is TRBV5-6 and J is TRBJ1-1; 9 bases line up with TRBD1. CDR1 SGHDT and CDR2 YYEEEE come from the germline V gene. This CDR3 is 16 amino acids long. J lost 4 bases, V lost 2 bases, and 9 bases had no gene match.